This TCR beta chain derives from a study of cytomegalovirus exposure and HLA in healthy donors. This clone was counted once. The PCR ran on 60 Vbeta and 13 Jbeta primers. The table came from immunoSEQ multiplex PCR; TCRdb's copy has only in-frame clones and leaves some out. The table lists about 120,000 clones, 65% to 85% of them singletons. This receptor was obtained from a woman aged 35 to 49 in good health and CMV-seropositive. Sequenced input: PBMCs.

The CDR3 sequence: CASSSSGGLNEKLFF. The CDR3 bases are TGCGCCAGCAGCTCTTCAGGGGGCTTAAATGAAAAACTGTTTTTT. J is TRBJ1-4 and V is TRBV5-1; 8 nucleotides agree with TRBD1. The CDR3 is 15 residues long. Germline lookup yields CDR1 SGHRS and CDR2 YFSETQ. The V gene end was trimmed by 3 bases and the J gene end by 5 bases; junction bases not matched to a gene: 6.